Presented here are 7 T cell receptor beta chains from one specimen sequenced in a study of blood T cell repertoires in COVID-19. Produced via immunoSEQ multiplex PCR; TCRdb's table is partial and in-frame only. The sample consists of approximately 82,000 clones, roughly four fifths of them appearing once. Sample: peripheral blood. Receptors were obtained from a man aged 45-65 years with active or convalescent COVID-19.

V gene TRBV28 combines with J gene TRBJ1-3, with 7 bases identical to TRBD1. V gave up 6 bases and J gave up 8 bases; unmatched junction bases: 10. Germline V gene data show CDR1 as MDHEN and CDR2 as SYDVKM. The CDR3 sequence is 14 residues long. The CDR3: CASREGAILDTIYF. CDR3 nucleotides: TGTGCCAGCAGGGAGGGGGCGATTTTGGACACCATATATTTT.

As to this clone: Other DNA sequences within the sample encode an identical CDR3. This rearrangement joins TRBV27 to TRBJ2-2; the match to TRBD1 covers 7 bases. This CDR3 contains 15 residues. Germline loops: CDR1 MNHEY, CDR2 SMNVEV (reference sequence). The ends lost 5 bases at V and 4 bases at J; junction bases unmatched: 7. CDR3 sequence: CASSPGTVVTGELFF. The CDR3 DNA sequence: TGTGCCAGCAGTCCGGGGACAGTTGTCACCGGGGAGCTGTTTTTT.

The chain carries TRBV6-6 and TRBJ2-3; possibly TRBD1 for D (7 bases). The germline V and J ends were trimmed by 5 bases and 3 bases, with 21 bases remaining between them. There are 17 residues in the CDR3. CDR1 is MNHNY, CDR2 SVGAGI, per germline (reference sequence). This CDR3 reads CASSPSSGGGRTDTQYF. CDR3 bases: TGTGCCAGCAGTCCATCGAGCGGAGGGGGCCGGACAGATACGCAGTATTTT.

The chain links TRBV29-1 to TRBJ1-1, with D tentatively TRBD1 (6 bases). The CDR3 runs to 13 residues. Trimming left V 6 bases short and J 6 bases short, with 17 bases between. Germline V gives CDR1 SQVTM, CDR2 ANQGSEA. The CDR3 DNA reads as TGCAGCGTGGGGGCCGACCTACGGGCTGAAGCTTTCTTT. Its protein is CSVGADLRAEAFF.

The table lists this clone with a few counts. The chain recombines TRBV9 with TRBJ1-5, with a possible D match to TRBD1 (5 bases). The CDR3 is made up of 18 amino acids. CDR1 is SGDLS and CDR2 is YYNGEE in the germline V gene. The V gene lost 0 bases and the J gene lost 0 bases, with 16 bases spanning the gap. CDR3 DNA: TGTGCCAGCAGCGTAGTGGGCAGGGAGGCCTATAGCAATCAGCCCCAGCATTTT. Encoded protein: CASSVVGREAYSNQPQHF.

The V and J genes are TRBV5-8 and TRBJ1-1; 9 nucleotides align to TRBD1. This CDR3 region has 13 residues. CDR1 is SGHTS and CDR2 is YDEGEE in the germline V gene. Trimming removed 4 bases from V and 5 bases from J; junction bases left unmatched: 3. CDR3 DNA sequence: TGTGCCAGCAGCACGACAGGGGGGACTGAAGCTTTCTTT. Protein: CASSTTGGTEAFF. The full variable domain, in which reference TRBV5-8 and TRBJ1-1 provide the parts outside the CDR3, is EAGVTQSPTHLIKTRGQQATLRCSPISGHTSVYWYQQALGLGLQFLLWYDEGEERNRGNFPPRFSGRQFPNYSSELNVNALELEDSALYLCASSTTGGTEAFFGQGTRLTVV.

The chain employs TRBV2 and TRBJ2-2, with 7 bases aligning to TRBD1. The length of the CDR3 is 15 residues. Germline V lookup: CDR1 SNHLY, CDR2 FYNNEI. V shed 0 bases and J 5 bases; nucleotides not matched to a gene: 3. CDR3 in DNA: TGTGCCAGCAGTGAAGCCCCAGGGGGAACCGGGGAGCTGTTTTTT. Translation gives CASSEAPGGTGELFF.